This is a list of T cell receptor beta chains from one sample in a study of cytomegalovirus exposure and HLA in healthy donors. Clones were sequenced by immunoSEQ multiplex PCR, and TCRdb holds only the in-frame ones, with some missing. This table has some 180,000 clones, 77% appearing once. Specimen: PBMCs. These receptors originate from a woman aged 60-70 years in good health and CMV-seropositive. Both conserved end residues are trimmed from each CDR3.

ASSPQPDRGGEQF	TRBV11-2
ASRTTGQPQH	TRBV28
ATSRVREDYGYT	TRBV15
AISEVASGRTEQY	TRBV10-3
ASVTGSHNSPLH	TRBV2
ASSLTLGGKQETQY	TRBV5-1
ATSGLAWNEQF	TRBV15
ASSTIAGPWFEQY	TRBV19
ASSTGGGETQY	TRBV25-1
AASAGGYNEQF	TRBV6-5
ASSLGLAGGVWQY	TRBV7-2
ASSSTGGHRNTGELF	TRBV5-1
ASSLGTGRVGYT	TRBV28
ASRGLAGVLNGELF	TRBV28
ASSIGQGKETQY	TRBV19
ASRASGSWRNEQF	TRBV2
ATSGLAESTDTQY	TRBV15
ASSLFRGNTEAF	TRBV27
ASSPRGFEAF	TRBV7-9
ASSLGYKGQGFLDTQY	TRBV5-6
ASSKGGGEYGYT	TRBV9
SVGEQSNQPQH	TRBV29-1
ASSIGSGQVYEQY	TRBV19
ASSLARAASYEQY	TRBV7-2
AISESRDTQG	TRBV10-3
ASSLSGQGFADTQY	TRBV11-3
ASSITGLPPQH	TRBV19
ASRDPGPQETQY	TRBV7-7
ASSLGSGGATDTQY	TRBV7-6
ASSPDESTGGWQY	TRBV6-6
ASSDRDRVENEQF	TRBV6-6
ASSSTWNTEAF	TRBV11-3
ASSYQGGEQF	TRBV7-3
ASSATQGGTLNTEAF	TRBV25-1
ASSLLQGSSGNTIY	TRBV7-8
ASSAGTANYGYT	TRBV28
ASSMVAGNGELF	TRBV19
ASKGDSNQPQH	TRBV6-6
ASSLSGTGGYGYT	TRBV13
ASSPFSYEQY	TRBV14
ASSLVGQENEKLF	TRBV7-9
ASGGTGGNQPQH	TRBV19
ASSSGLAGGNSYNEQF	TRBV5-1
ASREQYGERERLY	TRBV4-1
ASSQGDRGGYT	TRBV4-3
ASSTYRGTNTEAF	TRBV5-4
ASRVTTARDYGYT	TRBV6-1
ASSRYKQGYNSPLH	TRBV7-9